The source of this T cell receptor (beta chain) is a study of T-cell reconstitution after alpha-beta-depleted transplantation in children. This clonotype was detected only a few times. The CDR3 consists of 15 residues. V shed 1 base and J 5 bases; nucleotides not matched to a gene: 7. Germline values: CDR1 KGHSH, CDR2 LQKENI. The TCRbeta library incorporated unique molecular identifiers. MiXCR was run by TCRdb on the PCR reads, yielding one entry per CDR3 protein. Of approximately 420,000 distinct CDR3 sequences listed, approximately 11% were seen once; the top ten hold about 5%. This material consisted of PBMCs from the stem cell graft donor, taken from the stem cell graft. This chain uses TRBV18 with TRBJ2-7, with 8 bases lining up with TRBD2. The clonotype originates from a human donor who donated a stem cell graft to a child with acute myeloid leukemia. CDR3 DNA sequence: TGTGCCAGCTCACCACAGCGGGAGATAACCCACGAGCAGTACTTC. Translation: CASSPQREITHEQYF.